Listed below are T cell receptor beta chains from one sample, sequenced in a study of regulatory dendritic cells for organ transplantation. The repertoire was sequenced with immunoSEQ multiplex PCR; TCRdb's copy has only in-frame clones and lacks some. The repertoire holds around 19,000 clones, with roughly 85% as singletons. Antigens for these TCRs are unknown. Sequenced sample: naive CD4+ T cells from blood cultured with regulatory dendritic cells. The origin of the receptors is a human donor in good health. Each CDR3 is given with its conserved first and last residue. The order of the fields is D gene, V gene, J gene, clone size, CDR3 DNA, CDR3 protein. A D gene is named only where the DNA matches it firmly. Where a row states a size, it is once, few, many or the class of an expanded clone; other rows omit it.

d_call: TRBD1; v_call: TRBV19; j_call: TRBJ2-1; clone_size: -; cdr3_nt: TGTGCCAGTAGTTCCTCCGGGACAGGGGATAGGAATGAGCAGTTCTTC; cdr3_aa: CASSSSGTGDRNEQFF
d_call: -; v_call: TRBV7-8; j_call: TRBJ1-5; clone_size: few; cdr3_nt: TGTGCCAGCAGCTTACTGGGGATCAGCAATCAGCCCCAGCATTTT; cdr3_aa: CASSLLGISNQPQHF
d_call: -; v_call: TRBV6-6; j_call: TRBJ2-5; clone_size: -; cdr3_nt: TGTGCCAGCAGTCTCCCAGGAATCCCAGAGACCCAGTACTTC; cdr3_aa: CASSLPGIPETQYF
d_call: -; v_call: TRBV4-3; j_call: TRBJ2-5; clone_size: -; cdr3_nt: TGCGCCAGCAGCCAAGAGTCCGGACAAGAGACCCAGTACTTC; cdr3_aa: CASSQESGQETQYF
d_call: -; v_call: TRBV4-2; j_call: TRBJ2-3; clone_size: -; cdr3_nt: TGTGCCAGCAGCCAAGAAGCGGTCGGTAGCACAGATACGCAGTATTTT; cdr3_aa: CASSQEAVGSTDTQYF
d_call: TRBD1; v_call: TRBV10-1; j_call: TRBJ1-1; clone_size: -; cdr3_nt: TGCGCCAGCAGGGGACAGGGTCCCACTGAAGCTTTCTTT; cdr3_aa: CASRGQGPTEAFF
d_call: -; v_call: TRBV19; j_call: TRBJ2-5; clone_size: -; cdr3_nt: TGTGCCAGCCCAAACATGGGCAGCCAAGAGACCCAGTACTTC; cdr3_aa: CASPNMGSQETQYF
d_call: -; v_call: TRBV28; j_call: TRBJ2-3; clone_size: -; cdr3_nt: TGTGCCAGCAGTTTAACTCGTGATCCGGCAGATACGCAGTATTTT; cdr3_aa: CASSLTRDPADTQYF
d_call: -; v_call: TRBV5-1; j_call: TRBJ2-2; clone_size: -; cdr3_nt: TGCGCCAGCAGCTTGGTGTCCGGAGGGGACTGGAACACCGGGGAGCTGTTTTTT; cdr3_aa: CASSLVSGGDWNTGELFF
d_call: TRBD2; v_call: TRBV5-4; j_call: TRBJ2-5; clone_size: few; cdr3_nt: TGTGCCAGCTCCCCCCTAGCGGGAGCCGAGACCCAGTACTTC; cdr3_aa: CASSPLAGAETQYF
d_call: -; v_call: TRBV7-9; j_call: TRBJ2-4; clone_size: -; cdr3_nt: TGTGCCAGCAGCCTGCCCACATTGATCCCGTCTAACATTCAGTACTTC; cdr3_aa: CASSLPTLIPSNIQYF
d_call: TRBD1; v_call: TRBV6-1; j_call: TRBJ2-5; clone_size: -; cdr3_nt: TGTGCCATCGGACAGGGGTTTTTGGAGACCCAGTACTTC; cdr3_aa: CAIGQGFLETQYF
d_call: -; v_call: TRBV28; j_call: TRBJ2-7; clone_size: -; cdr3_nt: TGTGCCAGCAGTTTGGGGGTGCGTACGGCTTCCTACGAGCAGTACTTC; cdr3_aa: CASSLGVRTASYEQYF
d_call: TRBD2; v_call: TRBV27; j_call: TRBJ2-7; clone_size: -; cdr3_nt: TGTGCCAGCAGTCGGACTAGCGGGAGCGAGCAGTACTTC; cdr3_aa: CASSRTSGSEQYF
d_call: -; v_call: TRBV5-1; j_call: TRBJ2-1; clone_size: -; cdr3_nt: TGCGCCAGCAGCTTGATTGGGGATGGGGATGAGCAGTTCTTC; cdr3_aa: CASSLIGDGDEQFF
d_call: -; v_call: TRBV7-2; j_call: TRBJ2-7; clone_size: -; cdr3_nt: TGTGCCAGCAGCTTAGGCTTTGGCGGGGGCTCTACCTACGAGCAGTACTTC; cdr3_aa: CASSLGFGGGSTYEQYF
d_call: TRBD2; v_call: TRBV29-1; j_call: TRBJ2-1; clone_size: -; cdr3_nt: TGCAGCGTTGCGGCGGGAGGATCCCATGAGCAGTTCTTC; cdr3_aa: CSVAAGGSHEQFF
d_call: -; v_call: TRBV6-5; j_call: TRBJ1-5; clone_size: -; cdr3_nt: TGTGCCAGCAGAAGACAGGAATGGCAGCCCCAGCATTTT; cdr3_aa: CASRRQEWQPQHF
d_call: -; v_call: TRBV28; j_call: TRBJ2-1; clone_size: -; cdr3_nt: TGTGCCAGCAGGGAAAATGATGAGCAGTTCTTC; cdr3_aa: CASRENDEQFF
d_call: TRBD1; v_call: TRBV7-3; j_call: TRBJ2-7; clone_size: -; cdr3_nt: TGTGCCAGCAGCTTAGTGGCAGGGGGCATGAGGGAGCAGTACTTC; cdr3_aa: CASSLVAGGMREQYF
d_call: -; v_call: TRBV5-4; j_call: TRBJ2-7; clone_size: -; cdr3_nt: TGTGCCAGCAGCTTAGGACCTAAGAGTCAGTACTTC; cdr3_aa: CASSLGPKSQYF
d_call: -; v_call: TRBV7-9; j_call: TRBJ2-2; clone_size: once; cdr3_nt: TGTGCCAGCAGCTTAGAGGCAGGTGGCGGGGAGCTGTTTTTT; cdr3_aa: CASSLEAGGGELFF
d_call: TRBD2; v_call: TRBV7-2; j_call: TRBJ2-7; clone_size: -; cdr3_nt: TGTGCCAGCAGCTTATCGGCGGGAGGGGCCTACGAGCAGTACTTC; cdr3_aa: CASSLSAGGAYEQYF
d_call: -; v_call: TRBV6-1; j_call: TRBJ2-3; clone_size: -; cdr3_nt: TGTGCCAGCAGTGAAGCTCCTGGACACACAGATACGCAGTATTTT; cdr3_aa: CASSEAPGHTDTQYF